A single sample is the source of the 9 T cell receptor beta chains below, sequenced in a study of response to subunit inactivated influenza vaccine (dated by TCRdb to between 2018 and 2020). Libraries were built with RT-PCR. The listed sequencing device is Illumina HiSeq 2500. TCRdb cleaned the public reads at Q25 with fastp, built clones with MiXCR and kept in-frame beta chains. Each record represents a unique CDR3 protein, reported with the most common genes and DNA among its rows. The sample has 250,000 to 350,000 distinct CDR3 sequences on record, over 20% of them singletons. The top ten hold 10% to 13% of the sample. The sequences come from PBMCs from blood, collected roughly 20 months after vaccination. The receptors were gathered from a man aged 50 to 69 who received an inactivated influenza vaccine. Donor details come from another sample of the same person, matched by shared clones.

The chain carries TRBV20-1 and TRBJ1-6; tentatively, D is TRBD1 (5 bases). Trimming cost V 6 bases and J 5 bases, with 14 bases left between them. CDR1 is DFQATT and CDR2 is SNEGSKA in the germline V gene (reference sequence). This CDR3 has 14 residues. The CDR3 bases are TGCAGTGCCCCTTTTTTGGGGGATAATTCACCCCTCCACTTT. Translation: CSAPFLGDNSPLHF.

This clonotype was observed a handful of times. The chain employs TRBV24-1 and TRBJ1-5; D call uncertain. CDR1 and CDR2 from the germline V gene are KGHDR and SFDVKD. V dropped 4 bases and J dropped 9 bases, with 9 bases sitting between them. This CDR3 has 12 amino acids. The chain's CDR3 is CATSESGGPQHF. The DNA of the CDR3 is TGTGCCACCAGTGAGTCCGGCGGGCCCCAGCATTTT.

V gene TRBV7-8 combines with J gene TRBJ2-4, with D perhaps matching TRBD1 or TRBD2 (5 bases each). Germline values: CDR1 SGHVS, CDR2 FQNEAQ. There are 17 residues in the CDR3. Trimming left V 5 bases short and J 3 bases short, with 20 bases between. The CDR3 DNA sequence: TGTGCCAGCAGCCTCAACGTAGGGACCTTTGACAAAAACATTCAGTACTTC. This translates into CASSLNVGTFDKNIQYF.

The rearrangement links TRBV20-1 to TRBJ1-6; TRBD1 matches at 11 bases. The CDR3 length is 14 residues. J gave up 9 bases and V 7 bases, and 8 bases lay outside the gene matches. CDR1 DFQATT and CDR2 SNEGSKA come from the germline V gene (reference sequence). The chain's CDR3 is CSVPGQGVRSPLHF. CDR3 DNA sequence: TGCAGTGTTCCGGGACAGGGGGTACGTTCACCCCTCCACTTT.

The V gene is TRBV3-1, the J gene TRBJ1-1; D call uncertain. Trimming cost V 4 bases and J 0 bases, with 9 bases left between them. The CDR3 is made up of 14 amino acids. The germline CDR1 and CDR2 sequences are LGHDT and YNNKEL (reference sequence). The CDR3 is CASSLQPLNTEAFF. CDR3 nucleotides: TGTGCCAGCAGCCTACAGCCTTTGAACACTGAAGCTTTCTTT.

The V gene is TRBV10-3, the J gene TRBJ1-5; D is uncertain. The V gene lost 8 bases and the J gene lost 1 base, with 12 bases spanning the gap. The CDR3 has 14 amino acids. Germline lookup yields CDR1 ENHRY and CDR2 SYGVKD. This CDR3 reads CAIGESGSNQPQHF. In nucleotides, the CDR3 is TGTGCCATCGGGGAAAGTGGGAGCAATCAGCCCCAGCATTTT.

This clonotype has a handful of counts. The rearrangement uses TRBV28 and TRBJ2-1; D is uncertain. V shed 1 base and J shed 5 bases, with 12 bases lying between them. This CDR3 is 15 amino acids long. Germline assignment: CDR1 MDHEN and CDR2 SYDVKM. This chain's CDR3 is CASSLLGGRDNEQFF. CDR3 nucleotide sequence: TGTGCCAGCAGTTTATTGGGCGGAAGGGACAATGAGCAGTTCTTC.

With regard to this clonotype: Germline and junction disagree at one end, which may indicate a read error. The rearrangement joins TRBV27 to TRBJ2-3; D is unresolved. Germline V gene sequence: CDR1 MNHEY, CDR2 SMNVEV (reference sequence). This CDR3 has 12 amino acids. The CDR3 sequence is CATSRGADAQYF. The DNA of the CDR3 is TGTGCCACCTCGCGAGGCGCAGATGCGCAGTATTTT.

Sample share makes this clonotype medium-sized (0.01 to 0.1%). The chain has TRBV4-3 and TRBJ2-1; D assignment may be TRBD1 or TRBD2 (6 bases each). Trimming pared 0 bases from V and 9 bases from J, leaving 27 bases between. This CDR3 has 19 amino acids. Germline-derived CDR1 and CDR2 are LGHNA and YSLEER. The CDR3, as DNA: TGCGCCAGCAGCCAAGACTCCTACCTTAGCCGGGGGCGAAGCAGTGAGCAGTTCTTC. Its protein is CASSQDSYLSRGRSSEQFF.